This T cell receptor (beta chain) is from a study of blood T cell repertoires in COVID-19. As for the study in general: Whether acute or convalescent, the COVID-19 samples came from the United States, Italy and Spain. PBMCs, B-cell-depleted T cells, or T cells were the source of the cDNA or gDNA that made up the material.

In the authors' workflow: Scientists estimated how many nucleated cells there were by amplifying reference gene primers. Produced via immunoSEQ multiplex PCR; TCRdb's table is partial and in-frame only. The V and J calls and the clone size are those of that table, but D and trimming were determined from the DNA. The data contain roughly 150,000 clones, around 84% of them singletons. J lost 3 bases, V lost 5 bases, and 3 bases had no gene match. This CDR3 comprises 15 residues. CDR1 and CDR2 from the germline V gene are MDHEN and SYDVKM. Sequencing was performed on peripheral blood. This receptor was obtained from a woman aged 45-60 years with acute or convalescent COVID-19. The chain recombines TRBV28 with TRBJ2-1; TRBD2 agrees at 11 bases. CDR3 sequence reads: CASSTGTSGYNEQFF. DNA for the CDR3: TGTGCCAGCAGTACAGGGACTAGCGGCTACAATGAGCAGTTCTTC.